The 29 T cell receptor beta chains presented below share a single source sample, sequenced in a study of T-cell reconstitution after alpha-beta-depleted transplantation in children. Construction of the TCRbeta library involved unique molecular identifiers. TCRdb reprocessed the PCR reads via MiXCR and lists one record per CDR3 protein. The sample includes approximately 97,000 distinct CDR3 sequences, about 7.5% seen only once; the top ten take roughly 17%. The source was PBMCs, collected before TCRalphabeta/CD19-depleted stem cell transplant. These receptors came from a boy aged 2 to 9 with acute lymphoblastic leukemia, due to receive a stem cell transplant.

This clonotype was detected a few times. This CDR3 is CASSLGQGPTNTGELFF. CDR3 bases: TGCGCCAGCAGCCTGGGGCAGGGTCCCACGAACACCGGGGAGCTGTTTTTT. This chain uses TRBV4-1 with TRBJ2-2; a possible D gene is TRBD1 (5 bases). The CDR3 covers 17 residues. Germline CDR1 reads MGHRA; CDR2 reads YSYEKL. Trimming took 4 bases from V and 0 from J, leaving 15 bases between them.

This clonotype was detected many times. This CDR3 is CSGIYRGWQFF. For the CDR3, the DNA is TGCAGCGGGATCTACAGGGGATGGCAGTTCTTC. This chain uses TRBV29-1 with TRBJ2-1, with 7 bases that match TRBD1. The CDR3 contains 11 residues. The V gene end was trimmed by 7 bases and the J gene end by 12 bases; junction bases not matched to a gene: 9. Germline V gives CDR1 SQVTM, CDR2 ANQGSEA.

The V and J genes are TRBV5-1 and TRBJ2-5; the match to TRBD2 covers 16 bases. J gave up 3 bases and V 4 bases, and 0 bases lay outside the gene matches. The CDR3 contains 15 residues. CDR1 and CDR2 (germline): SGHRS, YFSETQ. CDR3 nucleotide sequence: TGCGCCAGCAGCGGGACTAGCGGGGGGGAAGAGACCCAGTACTTC. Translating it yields CASSGTSGGEETQYF. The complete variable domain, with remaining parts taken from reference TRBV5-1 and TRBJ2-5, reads KAGVTQTPRYLIKTRGQQVTLSCSPISGHRSVSWYQQTPGQGLQFLFEYFSETQRNKGNFPGRFSGRQFSNSRSEMNVSTLELGDSALYLCASSGTSGGEETQYFGPGTRLLVL.

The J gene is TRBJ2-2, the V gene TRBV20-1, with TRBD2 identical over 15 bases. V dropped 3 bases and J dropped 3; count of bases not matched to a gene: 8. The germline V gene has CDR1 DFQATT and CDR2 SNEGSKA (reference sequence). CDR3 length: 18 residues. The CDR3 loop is CSARMGLAGGGHTGELFF. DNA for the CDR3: TGCAGTGCTAGGATGGGACTAGCGGGGGGCGGGCACACCGGGGAGCTGTTTTTT.

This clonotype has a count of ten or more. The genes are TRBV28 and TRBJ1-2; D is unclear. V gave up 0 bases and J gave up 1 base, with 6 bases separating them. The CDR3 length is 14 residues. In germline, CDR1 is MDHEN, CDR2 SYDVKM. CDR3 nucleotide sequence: TGTGCCAGCAGTTTATGGACCTTTAACTATGGCTACACCTTC. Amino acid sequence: CASSLWTFNYGYTF.

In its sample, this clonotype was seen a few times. As DNA, the CDR3 is TGTGCCAGCAGTAAAATAGCGGGATTTAACAATGAGCAGTTCTTC. Its protein is CASSKIAGFNNEQFF. This rearrangement joins TRBV11-1 to TRBJ2-1; 8 bases align to TRBD2. The CDR3 has 15 amino acids. V shed 6 bases and J 5 bases; nucleotides not matched to a gene: 9. The germline CDR1 and CDR2 sequences are SGHAT and FQDESV (reference sequence). Based on the CDR3 plus reference TRBV11-1 and TRBJ2-1, the full variable domain is EAEVAQSPRYKITEKSQAVAFWCDPISGHATLYWYRQILGQGPELLVQFQDESVVDDSQLPKDRFSAERLKGVDSTLKIQPAELGDSAMYLCASSKIAGFNNEQFFGPGTRLTVL.

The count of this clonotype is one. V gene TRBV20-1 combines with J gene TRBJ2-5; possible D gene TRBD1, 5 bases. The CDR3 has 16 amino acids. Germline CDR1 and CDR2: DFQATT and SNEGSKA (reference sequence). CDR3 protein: CCPRDQEGRESETQYF. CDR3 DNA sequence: TGCTGTCCTAGAGATCAGGAAGGCAGGGAATCGGAGACCCAGTACTTC.

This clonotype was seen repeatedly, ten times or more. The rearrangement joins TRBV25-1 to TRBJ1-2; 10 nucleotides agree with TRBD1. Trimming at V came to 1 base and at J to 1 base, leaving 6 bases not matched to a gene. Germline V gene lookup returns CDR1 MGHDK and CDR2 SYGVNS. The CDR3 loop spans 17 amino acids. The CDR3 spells CASSEFLTGGNNYGYTF. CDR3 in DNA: TGTGCCAGCAGTGAATTTTTGACAGGGGGCAATAACTATGGCTACACCTTC.

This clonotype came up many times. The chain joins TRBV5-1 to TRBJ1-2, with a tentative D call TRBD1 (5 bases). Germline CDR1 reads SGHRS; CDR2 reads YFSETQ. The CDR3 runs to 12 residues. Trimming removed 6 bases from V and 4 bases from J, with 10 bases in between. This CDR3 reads CASKRGSYGYTF. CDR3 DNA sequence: TGCGCCAGCAAACGGGGCAGCTATGGCTACACCTTC.

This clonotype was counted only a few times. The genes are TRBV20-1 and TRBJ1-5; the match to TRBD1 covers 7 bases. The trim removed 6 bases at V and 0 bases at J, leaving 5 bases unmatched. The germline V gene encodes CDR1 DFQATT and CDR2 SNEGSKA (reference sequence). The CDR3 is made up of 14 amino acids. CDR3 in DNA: TGCAGTGCGGGTGGGACAGATAGCAATCAGCCCCAGCATTTT. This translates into CSAGGTDSNQPQHF.

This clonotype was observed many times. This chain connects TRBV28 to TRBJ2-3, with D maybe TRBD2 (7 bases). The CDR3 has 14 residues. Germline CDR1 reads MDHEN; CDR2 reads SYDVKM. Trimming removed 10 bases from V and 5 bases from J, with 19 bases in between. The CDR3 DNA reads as TGTGCCATCCATGCCGGGGGGCTAGGAGATACGCAGTATTTT. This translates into CAIHAGGLGDTQYF.

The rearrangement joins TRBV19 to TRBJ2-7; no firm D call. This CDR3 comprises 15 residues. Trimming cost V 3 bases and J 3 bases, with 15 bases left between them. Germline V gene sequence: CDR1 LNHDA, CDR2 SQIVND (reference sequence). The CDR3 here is CASSIQKGYGYEQYF. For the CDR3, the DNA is TGTGCCAGTAGTATCCAAAAGGGCTATGGCTACGAGCAGTACTTC. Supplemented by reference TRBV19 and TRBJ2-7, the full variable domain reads DGGITQSPKYLFRKEGQNVTLSCEQNLNHDAMYWYRQDPGQGLRLIYYSQIVNDFQKGDIAEGYSVSREKKESFPLTVTSAQKNPTAFYLCASSIQKGYGYEQYFGPGTRLTVT.

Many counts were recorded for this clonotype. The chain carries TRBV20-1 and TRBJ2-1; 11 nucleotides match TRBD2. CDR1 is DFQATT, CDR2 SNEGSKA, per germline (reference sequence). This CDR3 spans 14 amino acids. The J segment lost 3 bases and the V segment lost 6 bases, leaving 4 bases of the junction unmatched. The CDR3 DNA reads TGCAGTGCCTACCTAGCGGGGGGCTACAATGAGCAGTTCTTC. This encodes CSAYLAGGYNEQFF.

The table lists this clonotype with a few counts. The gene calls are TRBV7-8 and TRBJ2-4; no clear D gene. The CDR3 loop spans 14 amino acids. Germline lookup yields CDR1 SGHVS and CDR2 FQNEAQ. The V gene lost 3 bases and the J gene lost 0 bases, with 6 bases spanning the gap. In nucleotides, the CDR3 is TGTGCCAGCAGCTTTAGCCAAGCCAAAAACATTCAGTACTTC. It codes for CASSFSQAKNIQYF.

The CDR3 region has the DNA TGTGCCAGCAGCCCCAGGGTATTTATCAACACTGAAGCTTTCTTT. Its translation is CASSPRVFINTEAFF. This sequence joins TRBV3-1 and TRBJ1-1; tentative D call: TRBD1 (5 bases). This CDR3 has 15 amino acids. Germline CDR1 LGHDT, CDR2 YNNKEL (reference sequence). Trimming pared 4 bases from V and 2 bases from J, leaving 14 bases between. Drawing the rest from reference TRBV3-1 and TRBJ1-1, the complete variable domain is DTAVSQTPKYLVTQMGNDKSIKCEQNLGHDTMYWYKQDSKKFLKIMFSYNNKELIINETVPNRFSPKSPDKAHLNLHINSLELGDSAVYFCASSPRVFINTEAFFGQGTRLTVV.

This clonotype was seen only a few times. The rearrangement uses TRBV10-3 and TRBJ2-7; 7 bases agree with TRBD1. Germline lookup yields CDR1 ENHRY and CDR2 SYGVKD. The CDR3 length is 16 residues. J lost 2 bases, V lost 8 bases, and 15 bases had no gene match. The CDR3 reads CAIRIHRAGGTYEQYF. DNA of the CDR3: TGTGCCATCCGGATCCACCGGGCAGGGGGTACCTACGAGCAGTACTTC.

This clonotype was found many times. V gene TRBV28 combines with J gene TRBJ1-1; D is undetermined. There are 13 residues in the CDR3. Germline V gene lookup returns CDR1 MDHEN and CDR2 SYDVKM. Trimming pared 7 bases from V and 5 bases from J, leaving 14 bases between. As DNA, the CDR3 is TGTGCCAGCACTGGGGTTGGGTTTACTGAAGCTTTCTTT. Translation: CASTGVGFTEAFF.

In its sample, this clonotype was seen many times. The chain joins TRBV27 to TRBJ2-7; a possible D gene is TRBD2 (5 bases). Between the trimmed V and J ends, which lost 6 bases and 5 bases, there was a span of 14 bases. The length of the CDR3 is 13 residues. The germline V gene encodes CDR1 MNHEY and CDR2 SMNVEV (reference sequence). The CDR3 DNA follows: TGTGCCAGCAGCTTTTACGGGGTCAACGAGCAGTACTTC. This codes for CASSFYGVNEQYF.

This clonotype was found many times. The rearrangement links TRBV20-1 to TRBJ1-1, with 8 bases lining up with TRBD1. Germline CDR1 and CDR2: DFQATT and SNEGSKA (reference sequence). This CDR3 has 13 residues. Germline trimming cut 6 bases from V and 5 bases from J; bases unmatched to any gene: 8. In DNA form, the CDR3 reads TGCAGTGCCCCCGACAGGGGAGGAACTGAAGCTTTCTTT. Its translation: CSAPDRGGTEAFF.

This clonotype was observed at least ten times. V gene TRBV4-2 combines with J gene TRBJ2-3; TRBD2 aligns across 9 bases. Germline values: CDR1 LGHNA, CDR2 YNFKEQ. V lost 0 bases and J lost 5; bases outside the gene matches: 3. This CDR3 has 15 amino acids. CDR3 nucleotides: TGTGCCAGCAGCCAAGAGCGGGGGGGGTTAGATACGCAGTATTTT. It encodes CASSQERGGLDTQYF.

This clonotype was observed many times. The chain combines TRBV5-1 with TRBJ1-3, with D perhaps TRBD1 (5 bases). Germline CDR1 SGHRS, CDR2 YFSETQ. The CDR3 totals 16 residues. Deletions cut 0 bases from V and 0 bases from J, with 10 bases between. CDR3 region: CASSLGPGLSGNTIYF. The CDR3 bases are TGCGCCAGCAGCTTGGGACCGGGACTCTCTGGAAACACCATATATTTT.

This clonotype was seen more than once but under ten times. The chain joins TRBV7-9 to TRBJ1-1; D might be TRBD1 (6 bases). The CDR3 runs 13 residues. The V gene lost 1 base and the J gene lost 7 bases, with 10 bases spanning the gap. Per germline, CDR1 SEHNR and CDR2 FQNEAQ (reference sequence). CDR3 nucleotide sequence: TGTGCCAGCAGCTTAGGGAGGGGGGATGAAGCTTTCTTT. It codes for CASSLGRGDEAFF.

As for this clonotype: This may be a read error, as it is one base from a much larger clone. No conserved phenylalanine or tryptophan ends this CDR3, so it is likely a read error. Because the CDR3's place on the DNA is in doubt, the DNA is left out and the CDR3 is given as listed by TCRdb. The CDR3 sequence is CSAPTDLPRGYTC. This sequence joins TRBV20-1 and TRBJ1-2; TRBD1, the table's D call, lacks a check against the DNA. The CDR3 has 13 residues if both end residues are counted. CDR1 is DFQATT and CDR2 is SNEGSKA in the germline V gene (reference sequence).

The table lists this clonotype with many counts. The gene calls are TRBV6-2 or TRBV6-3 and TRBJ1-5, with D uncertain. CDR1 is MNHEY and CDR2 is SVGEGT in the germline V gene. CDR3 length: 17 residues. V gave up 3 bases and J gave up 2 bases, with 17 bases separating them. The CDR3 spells CASSYGWPEPGNQPQHF. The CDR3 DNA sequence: TGTGCCAGCAGTTATGGGTGGCCCGAACCCGGCAATCAGCCCCAGCATTTT.

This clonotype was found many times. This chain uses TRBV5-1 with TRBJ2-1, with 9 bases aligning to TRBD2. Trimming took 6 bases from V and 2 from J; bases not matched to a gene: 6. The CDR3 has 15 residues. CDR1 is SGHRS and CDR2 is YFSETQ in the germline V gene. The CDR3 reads CASIRSGGTYNEQFF. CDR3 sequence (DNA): TGCGCCAGCATCAGGAGCGGGGGGACCTACAATGAGCAGTTCTTC.

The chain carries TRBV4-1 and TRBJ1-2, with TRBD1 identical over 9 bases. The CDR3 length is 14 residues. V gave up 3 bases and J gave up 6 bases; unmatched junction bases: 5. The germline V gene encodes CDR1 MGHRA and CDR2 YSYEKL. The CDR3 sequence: CASSHSWTGDGYTF. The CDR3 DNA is TGCGCCAGCAGCCATTCATGGACAGGGGATGGCTACACCTTC.

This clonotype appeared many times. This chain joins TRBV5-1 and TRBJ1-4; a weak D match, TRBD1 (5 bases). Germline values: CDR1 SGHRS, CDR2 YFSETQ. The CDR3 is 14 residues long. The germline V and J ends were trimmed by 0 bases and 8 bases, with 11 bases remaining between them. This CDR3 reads CASSLGQPTEKLFF. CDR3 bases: TGCGCCAGCAGCTTGGGACAGCCCACCGAAAAACTGTTTTTT.

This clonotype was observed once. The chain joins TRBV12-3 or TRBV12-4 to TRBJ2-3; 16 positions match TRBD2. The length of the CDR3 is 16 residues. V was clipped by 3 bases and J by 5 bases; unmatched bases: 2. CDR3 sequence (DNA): TGTGCCAGCAGTTTGGGGACTAGCGGGGGGGTAGATACGCAGTATTTT. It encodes CASSLGTSGGVDTQYF.

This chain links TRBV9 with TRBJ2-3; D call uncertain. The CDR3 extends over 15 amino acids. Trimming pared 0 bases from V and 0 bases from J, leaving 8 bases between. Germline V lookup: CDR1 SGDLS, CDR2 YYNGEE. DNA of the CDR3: TGTGCCAGCAGCGTAGTCGTTTCTAGCACAGATACGCAGTATTTT. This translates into CASSVVVSSTDTQYF.